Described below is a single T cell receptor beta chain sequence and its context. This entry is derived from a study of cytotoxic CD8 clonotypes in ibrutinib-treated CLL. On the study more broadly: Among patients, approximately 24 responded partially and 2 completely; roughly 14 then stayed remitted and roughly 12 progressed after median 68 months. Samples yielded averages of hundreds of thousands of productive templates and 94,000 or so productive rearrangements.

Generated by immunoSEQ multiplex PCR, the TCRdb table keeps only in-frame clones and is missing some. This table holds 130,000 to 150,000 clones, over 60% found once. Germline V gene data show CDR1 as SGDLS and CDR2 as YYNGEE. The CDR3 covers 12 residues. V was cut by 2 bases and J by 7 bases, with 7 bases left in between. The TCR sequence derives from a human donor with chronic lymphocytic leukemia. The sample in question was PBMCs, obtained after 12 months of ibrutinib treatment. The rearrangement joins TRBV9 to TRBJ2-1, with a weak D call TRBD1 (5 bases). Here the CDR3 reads CASSVRANEQFF. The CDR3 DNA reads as TGTGCCAGCAGCGTCAGGGCTAATGAGCAGTTCTTC.